This record concerns one TCR beta chain sequence. The sample is drawn from a study of shared clonotypes between healthy human individuals. The method was immunoSEQ multiplex PCR; TCRdb's version includes in-frame clones alone and lacks a portion of them. The repertoire holds approximately 1.5 million clones, with just under 99% as singletons. The origin of this receptor is a man under 40 in good health. The sequenced sample was naive CD4+ T cells sorted from blood. Regarding subset: CD45RA+ positively selected.

CDR3: CASKSSAARAFF. CDR3 coding DNA: TGCGCCAGCAAGTCCAGCGCGGCTAGAGCTTTCTTT. The gene calls are TRBV4-1 and TRBJ1-1, with unresolved D. Germline-derived CDR1 and CDR2 are MGHRA and YSYEKL. The CDR3 contains 12 residues. V was shortened by 7 bases and J by 10 bases, with 16 bases between the two germline ends.